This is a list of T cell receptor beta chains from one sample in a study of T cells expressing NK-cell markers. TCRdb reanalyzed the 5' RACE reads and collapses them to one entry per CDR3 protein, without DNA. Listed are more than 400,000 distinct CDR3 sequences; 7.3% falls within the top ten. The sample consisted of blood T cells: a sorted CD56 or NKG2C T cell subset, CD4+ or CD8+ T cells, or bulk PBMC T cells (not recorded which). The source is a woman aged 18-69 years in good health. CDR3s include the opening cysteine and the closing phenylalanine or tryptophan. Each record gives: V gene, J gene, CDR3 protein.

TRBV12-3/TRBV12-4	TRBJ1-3	CASSFPQGNTIYF
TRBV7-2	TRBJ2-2	CASSPGGVRSGELFF
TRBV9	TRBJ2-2	CASSVGSLAGLTGELFF
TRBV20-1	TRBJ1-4	CSARDRGGLGEKLFF
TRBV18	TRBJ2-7	CASSPQAGFEQYF
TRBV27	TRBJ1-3	CASSPTENSGNTIYF
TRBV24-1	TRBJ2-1	CATSGSSGSNEQFF
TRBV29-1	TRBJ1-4	CSVKGLMNEKLFF
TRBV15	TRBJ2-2	CATSRDTSYTGELFF
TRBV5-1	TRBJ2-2	CASSFRGNTGELFF
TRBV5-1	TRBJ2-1	CASSLATVRLAGLDEQFF
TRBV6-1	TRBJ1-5	CASSRIEWGSNQPQHF
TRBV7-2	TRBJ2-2	CASSPRQGSTGELFF
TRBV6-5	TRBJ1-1	CASSFSARGNTEAFF
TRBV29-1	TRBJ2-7	CSVGDGLGYEQYF
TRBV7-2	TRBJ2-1	CASRRSDEQFF
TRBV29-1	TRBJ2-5	CSVDQEGFSEYQETQYF
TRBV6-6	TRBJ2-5	CASSLGGGGTQYF
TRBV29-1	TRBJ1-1	CIVFYRPTEAFF
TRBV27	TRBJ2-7	CASSLSSGLAAYEQYF
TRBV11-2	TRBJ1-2	CASSKTGNPTYSNYGYTF
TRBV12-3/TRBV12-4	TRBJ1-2	CASSLPPYMVNYGYTF
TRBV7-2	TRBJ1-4	CASSFYPDINEKLFF
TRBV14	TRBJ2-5	CASSQDWGGFGRRETQYF
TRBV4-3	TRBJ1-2	CASSQDGQGYGYTF
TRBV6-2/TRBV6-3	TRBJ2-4	CASSYSTLAKNIQYF
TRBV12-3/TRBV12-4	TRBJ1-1	CASRLGTVSEAFF
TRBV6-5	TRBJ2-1	CASSYSIGGGYNEQFF
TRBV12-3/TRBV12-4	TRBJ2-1	CASRYEPGFYNEQFF
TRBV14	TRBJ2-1	CASHPGGSLYNEQFF
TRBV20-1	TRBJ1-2	CSARPPGGVGRGYTF
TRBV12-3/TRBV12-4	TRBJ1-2	CASSPNRGDYGYTF
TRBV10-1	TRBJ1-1	CASRDRTGSGEAFF
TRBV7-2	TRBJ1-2	CASSLRQGPGYTF
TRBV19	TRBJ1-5	CASIGTGGPNQPQHF
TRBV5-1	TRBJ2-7	CASSLGRGFGNEQYF
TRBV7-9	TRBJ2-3	CASSFLGVGDTQYF
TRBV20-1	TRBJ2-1	CSARDSPAGGSYNEQFF
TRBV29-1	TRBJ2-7	CSVLGLAGLYEQYF
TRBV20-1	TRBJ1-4	CSVGPGGGWEKLFF
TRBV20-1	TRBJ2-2	CSAWTGSNTGELFF
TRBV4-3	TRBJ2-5	CASSQDGREQETQYF
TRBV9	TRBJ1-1	CASSVVGVGNTEAFF
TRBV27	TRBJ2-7	CASSTTGTGYYEQYF
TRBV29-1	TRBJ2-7	CSVAKQGWRYEQYF
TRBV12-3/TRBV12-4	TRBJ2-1	CASSRLSGSYNEQFF
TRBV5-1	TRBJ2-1	CASSLDMGVEQFF
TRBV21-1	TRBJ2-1	CASSKDRGPHHNEQFF
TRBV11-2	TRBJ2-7	CASRPTGRYEQYF
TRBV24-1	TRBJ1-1	CATSGGHGAFF
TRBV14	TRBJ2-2	CASSQRAENTGELFF
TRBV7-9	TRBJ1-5	CASMGFGGGNQPQHF
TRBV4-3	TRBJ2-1	CASSQVLTTNNEQFF
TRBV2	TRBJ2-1	CASIRELAVSSYNEQFF